Presented here are 25 T cell receptor beta chains from one specimen sequenced in a study of CD8 T cells in Susac syndrome. RNA totalling about 0.45 to 1 ug underwent reverse transcription with random hexamers. Using its own MiXCR run on the immunoSEQ multiplex PCR reads, TCRdb lists one record per CDR3 protein. The repertoire has approximately 200,000 distinct CDR3 sequences, more than 85% of them found once; the top ten carry around 0.076%. Sequencing was done on a sample of CD4+ T cells from PBMCs. The receptor set was obtained from a human donor with multiple sclerosis.

The genes are TRBV9 and TRBJ2-1, with D hard to call. This CDR3 contains 12 residues. With 0 bases removed from V and 9 bases from J, the gap between germline ends came to 7 bases. Per the germline V gene, CDR1 is SGDLS and CDR2 is YYNGEE. DNA of the CDR3: TGTGCCAGCAGCGTAGGATCGGGTGAGCAGTTCTTC. Translated: CASSVGSGEQFF.

The V gene is TRBV6-1, the J gene TRBJ2-5; D is perhaps TRBD1 (5 bases). V was cut by 0 bases and J by 1 base, with 6 bases left in between. From germline, CDR1 is MNHNS and CDR2 SASEGT. The CDR3 contains 14 residues. The CDR3 DNA sequence: TGTGCCAGCAGTGAAGCGGGGCTCCAAGAGACCCAGTACTTC. This sequence encodes CASSEAGLQETQYF.

The chain has TRBV12-3 or TRBV12-4 and TRBJ2-4; 9 nucleotides align to TRBD2. The length of the CDR3 is 14 residues. V dropped 7 bases and J dropped 12; count of bases not matched to a gene: 13. The CDR3 here is CASTSGLERGDQYF. DNA of the CDR3: TGTGCCAGCACCTCAGGACTTGAGCGGGGGGATCAGTACTTC.

This clonotype showed up just a few times. The rearrangement links TRBV27 to TRBJ1-1; tentative D call: TRBD1 (6 bases). V lost 6 bases and J 0 bases, leaving 11 bases between the germline ends. Germline loops: CDR1 MNHEY, CDR2 SMNVEV (reference sequence). The length of the CDR3 is 14 residues. CDR3 amino acids: CASRLQGMNTEAFF. The DNA of the CDR3 is TGTGCCAGCAGACTACAGGGTATGAACACTGAAGCTTTCTTT.

This clonotype was found once. This sequence joins TRBV7-8 and TRBJ2-5; D gene ambiguous. V was clipped by 5 bases and J by 5 bases, with 18 bases between them. Looked up from germline, CDR1 is SGHVS and CDR2 is FQNEAQ. The CDR3 runs 15 residues. CDR3 sequence (DNA): TGTGCCAGCAGCCCCAGTGGGATGGGCAGGGAGACCCAGTACTTC. As protein: CASSPSGMGRETQYF.

The genes are TRBV6-6 and TRBJ1-1; D possibly corresponds to TRBD1 (5 bases). The CDR3 sequence is 13 residues long. V was shortened by 2 bases and J by 10 bases, with 14 bases between the two germline ends. Germline V CDR1 and CDR2: MNHNY, SVGAGI (reference sequence). The CDR3 loop reads CASSYIGDSGAFF. The DNA of the CDR3 is TGTGCCAGCAGTTACATAGGGGACTCTGGAGCTTTCTTT.

The count of this clonotype is one. The chain joins TRBV6-5 to TRBJ1-2; D is unclear. V lost 5 bases and J lost 0, with 13 bases in between. Germline V gene data show CDR1 as MNHEY and CDR2 as SVGAGI. This CDR3 has 15 residues. The CDR3 DNA reads TGTGCCAGCAGTCGAGGACTGGAAGCTAACTATGGCTACACCTTC. Its protein product is CASSRGLEANYGYTF.

This chain links TRBV27 with TRBJ1-2; tentatively, D is TRBD1 (6 bases). V was pared by 3 bases and J by 7 bases, with 15 bases between. This CDR3 comprises 14 residues. Germline CDR1 is MNHEY and CDR2 is SMNVEV (reference sequence). CDR3 protein: CASSFQGGSLGYTF. The DNA of the CDR3 is TGTGCCAGCAGTTTTCAAGGGGGGAGTCTTGGCTACACCTTC.

CDR3 sequence (DNA): TGTGCCAGCAGCTTATTGGCAGGGACGAACACTGAAGCTTTCTTT. Amino acids: CASSLLAGTNTEAFF. V and J are TRBV7-9 and TRBJ1-1; possible D gene TRBD1, 5 bases. Trimming removed 2 bases at V and 1 base at J, with 11 bases between. The CDR3 is made up of 15 amino acids. CDR1 and CDR2 (germline): SEHNR, FQNEAQ (reference sequence).

The V gene is TRBV20-1, the J gene TRBJ1-6; D possibly corresponds to TRBD1 (5 bases). The V and J ends lost 1 base and 10 bases respectively, with 17 bases between them. Germline CDR1 and CDR2: DFQATT and SNEGSKA (reference sequence). The CDR3 is made up of 15 amino acids. The CDR3 sequence is CSARVAEAGGSPLHF. DNA for the CDR3: TGCAGTGCTAGAGTGGCCGAGGCTGGGGGATCACCCCTCCACTTT.

The chain is built from TRBV5-1 and TRBJ2-7; a weak D match, TRBD1 (5 bases). The germline CDR1 and CDR2 sequences are SGHRS and YFSETQ. This CDR3 is built from 11 residues. Trimming stripped 4 bases from V and 13 bases from J, with 15 bases between. CDR3 in DNA: TGCGCCAGCAGCCACTGGACAAGTCTCTACGTC. Translated: CASSHWTSLYV.

This clonotype was recorded once. V and J are TRBV3-1 and TRBJ2-5; D might be TRBD2 (6 bases). Per the germline V gene, CDR1 is LGHDT and CDR2 is YNNKEL (reference sequence). CDR3 size: 14 residues. The V gene lost 6 bases and the J gene lost 4 bases, with 15 bases spanning the gap. CDR3 residues: CASRPPAGGETQYF. The CDR3 nucleotides are TGTGCCAGCAGACCTCCCGCCGGGGGAGAGACCCAGTACTTC.

The chain joins TRBV30 to TRBJ2-2, with 8 bases fitting TRBD2. Germline V gives CDR1 GTSNPN, CDR2 SVGIG (reference sequence). CDR3 length: 14 residues. The V gene end was trimmed by 7 bases and the J gene end by 5 bases; junction bases not matched to a gene: 9. The CDR3 coding sequence is TGTGCCTTAACGGCGGGGGGTTTTACCGGGGAGCTGTTTTTT. This codes for CALTAGGFTGELFF.

The J gene is TRBJ1-1, the V gene TRBV29-1; maybe TRBD1 (5 bases). The germline CDR1 and CDR2 sequences are SQVTM and ANQGSEA. V was pared by 3 bases and J by 10 bases, with 15 bases between. The CDR3 covers 12 residues. In nucleotides, the CDR3 is TGCAGCGTTGATGAGGGGACGGTAGGAGCTTTCTTT. Protein product: CSVDEGTVGAFF.

The chain recombines TRBV23-1 with TRBJ1-1; TRBD1 aligns across 8 bases. TRBV23-1 is placed among ORFs of uncertain function. After removal of 8 bases from V and 4 bases from J, the junction contained 9 bases not matched to a gene. The CDR3 is 14 amino acids. The chain's CDR3 is CASGAPGGGTEAFF. The CDR3 DNA is TGCGCCAGCGGAGCCCCAGGGGGCGGCACTGAAGCTTTCTTT.

V gene TRBV2 combines with J gene TRBJ2-1; D may be TRBD2 (6 bases). V lost 4 bases to trimming and J lost 12 bases, with 25 bases between them. The length of the CDR3 is 16 residues. CDR1 and CDR2 (germline): SNHLY, FYNNEI. For the CDR3, the DNA is TGTGCCAGCAGTGTTCAGGGCGGGGCATCATCCTCGGGGCAGTTCTTC. Protein sequence: CASSVQGGASSSGQFF.

The J gene is TRBJ1-2, the V gene TRBV18; 8 bases line up with TRBD1. V lost 4 bases, J lost 2 bases, and 6 bases stayed unmatched. This CDR3 has 15 amino acids. Germline CDR1 is KGHSH and CDR2 is LQKENI. The CDR3 DNA reads as TGTGCCAGCTCACGAACCGGGACAGGCAACTATGGCTACACCTTC. Its translation is CASSRTGTGNYGYTF.

This chain uses TRBV5-1 with TRBJ1-1; 8 positions agree with TRBD1. Germline CDR1 reads SGHRS; CDR2 reads YFSETQ. CDR3 length: 13 residues. J lost 6 bases, V lost 7 bases, and 8 bases had no gene match. In nucleotides, the CDR3 is TGCGCCAGCGGCCAGGGGGCGAAGGCTGAAGCTTTCTTT. Its translation: CASGQGAKAEAFF. The complete variable domain, with remaining parts taken from reference TRBV5-1 and TRBJ1-1, reads KAGVTQTPRYLIKTRGQQVTLSCSPISGHRSVSWYQQTPGQGLQFLFEYFSETQRNKGNFPGRFSGRQFSNSRSEMNVSTLELGDSALYLCASGQGAKAEAFFGQGTRLTVV.

The rearrangement uses TRBV6-6 and TRBJ1-2; 9 bases match TRBD1. This CDR3 region has 14 residues. CDR1 and CDR2 from the germline V gene are MNHNY and SVGAGI (reference sequence). V gave up 5 bases and J gave up 2 bases; unmatched junction bases: 3. The CDR3 region has the DNA TGTGCCAGCAGTCTAGGGACAGGGAACTATGGCTACACCTTC. It yields the protein CASSLGTGNYGYTF.

This rearrangement joins TRBV5-4 to TRBJ2-1; D might be TRBD1 (6 bases). CDR1 is SGHNT and CDR2 is YYREEE in the germline V gene (reference sequence). The CDR3 runs to 15 residues. Deletions cut 3 bases from V and 0 bases from J, with 10 bases between. The CDR3 DNA sequence: TGTGCCAGCAGCTCTACAGGGAGCTCCTACAATGAGCAGTTCTTC. Translation gives CASSSTGSSYNEQFF. Full variable domain (remainder filled in from reference TRBV5-4 and TRBJ2-1): ETGVTQSPTHLIKTRGQQVTLRCSSQSGHNTVSWYQQALGQGPQFIFQYYREEENGRGNFPPRFSGLQFPNYSSELNVNALELDDSALYLCASSSTGSSYNEQFFGPGTRLTVL.

This chain uses TRBV27 with TRBJ1-6, with 7 bases identical to TRBD1. Looked up from germline, CDR1 is MNHEY and CDR2 is SMNVEV (reference sequence). V shed 3 bases and J 7 bases; nucleotides not matched to a gene: 6. This CDR3 comprises 15 residues. The CDR3, as DNA: TGTGCCAGCAGTTTGGGGACAGAGGGGAATTCACCCCTCCACTTT. Translating gives CASSLGTEGNSPLHF.

This chain connects TRBV20-1 to TRBJ2-3, with D perhaps TRBD2 (6 bases). Deletions cut 6 bases from V and 5 bases from J, with 12 bases between. Germline V gene sequence: CDR1 DFQATT, CDR2 SNEGSKA (reference sequence). CDR3 size: 12 residues. The CDR3 bases are TGCAGTGCCGGCCCCGGGGGAGATACGCAGTATTTT. It encodes CSAGPGGDTQYF.

V and J are TRBV7-9 and TRBJ1-1; D unresolved. V shed 0 bases and J shed 7 bases, with 15 bases lying between them. The V gene's germline CDR1 is SEHNR and CDR2 FQNEAQ (reference sequence). This CDR3 has 15 residues. Here the CDR3 DNA reads TGTGCCAGCAGCTTAGCGGGCGGGCAGCTGCTTGAAGCTTTCTTT. Protein product: CASSLAGGQLLEAFF.

The chain uses TRBV27 and TRBJ1-4; D is perhaps TRBD1 (6 bases). Trimming cost V 5 bases and J 7 bases, with 14 bases left between them. Germline CDR1 reads MNHEY; CDR2 reads SMNVEV (reference sequence). This CDR3 comprises 14 residues. CDR3 region: CASSPNREGEKLFF. The DNA of the CDR3 is TGTGCCAGCAGTCCTAACAGGGAAGGTGAAAAACTGTTTTTT.

This clonotype has only one observation. V and J are TRBV20-1 and TRBJ1-2, with 7 bases that match TRBD1. CDR1 DFQATT and CDR2 SNEGSKA come from the germline V gene (reference sequence). This CDR3 comprises 12 residues. In nucleotides, the CDR3 is TGCAGCGATTCACAGGGGCTAGATGGCTACACCTTC. Its translation is CSDSQGLDGYTF.